The present T cell receptor beta chain was sequenced within a study of blood T cell repertoires in COVID-19. Study background: Specimens from acute and convalescent COVID-19 originated in the United States, Italy and Spain. The cDNA or gDNA used as material had been derived from T cells, B-cell-depleted T cells, or PBMCs.

This table comes from immunoSEQ multiplex PCR, and its TCRdb copy is limited to in-frame clones, with some not included. In the table there are approximately 200,000 clones, 85% to 90% of which are singletons. Individuals aged roughly 18 to 95 years were recruited from fewer than 30 US areas. Each participant's cohort was designated according to participant-reported clinical history. The CDR3 covers 14 residues. Germline loops: CDR1 ENHRY, CDR2 SYGVKD. V was cut by 6 bases and J by 7 bases, with 13 bases left in between. The chain combines TRBV10-3 with TRBJ1-6; D is possibly TRBD1 (5 bases). The receptor comes from a woman in her late teens or twenties in a cohort exposed to, infected with or recovered from COVID-19 (not recorded which). Material for sequencing was PBMCs or T cells enriched from blood (not recorded which). The CDR3 spells CAISPGTGNSPLHF. The CDR3 DNA reads as TGTGCCATCAGCCCCGGGACTGGGAATTCACCCCTCCACTTT.